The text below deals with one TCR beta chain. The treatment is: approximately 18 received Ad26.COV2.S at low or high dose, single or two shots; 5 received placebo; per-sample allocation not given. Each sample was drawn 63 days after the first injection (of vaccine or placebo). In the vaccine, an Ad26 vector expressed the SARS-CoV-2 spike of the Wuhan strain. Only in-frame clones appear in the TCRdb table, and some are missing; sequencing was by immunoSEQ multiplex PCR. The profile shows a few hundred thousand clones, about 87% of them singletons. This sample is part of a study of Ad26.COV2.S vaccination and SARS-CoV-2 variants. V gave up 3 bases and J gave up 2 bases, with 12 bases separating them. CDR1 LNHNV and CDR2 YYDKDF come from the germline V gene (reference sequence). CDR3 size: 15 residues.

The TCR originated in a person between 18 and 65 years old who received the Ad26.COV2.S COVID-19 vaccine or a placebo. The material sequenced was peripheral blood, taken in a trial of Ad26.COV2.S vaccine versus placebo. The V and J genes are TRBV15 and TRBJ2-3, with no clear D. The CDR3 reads CATSSATRLTDTQYF. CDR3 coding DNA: TGTGCCACCAGCAGCGCAACCAGGCTCACAGATACGCAGTATTTT.